This record concerns one TCR beta chain sequence. These data come from a study of blood T cells in healthy people across ages. About the study: Capture via template switching afforded approximately one barcoded beta molecule per two T cells.

Combining a sample-barcoded 5' primer with a J-beta primer mix, a second PCR ran for about 6 to 11 cycles. Via MiXCR, TCRdb re-called the 5' RACE reads, giving one row per CDR3 protein. The sample consists of roughly 680,000 distinct CDR3 sequences, 20% to 25% of them appearing once. V was clipped by 3 bases and J by 1 base; unmatched bases: 4. Looked up from germline, CDR1 is MNHNS and CDR2 is SASEGT. The CDR3 contains 16 residues. V gene TRBV6-1 combines with J gene TRBJ1-5, with 9 bases matching TRBD1. This receptor was identified in a man between 65 and 85 years old in good health. The source material was blood. As DNA, the CDR3 is TGTGCCAGCAGTGACAACAGGGGGCTAAGCAATCAGCCCCAGCATTTT. This translates into CASSDNRGLSNQPQHF.